A single sample gave rise to the 26 T cell receptor beta chains below, sequenced in a study of T cell responses to AZD1222 COVID-19 vaccine. Libraries were prepared by immunoSEQ multiplex PCR; TCRdb keeps only in-frame clonotypes and omits some of them. The table shows around 140,000 clones, with roughly 90% occurring only once. Sequencing used peripheral blood, obtained on day 0 of AZD1222 vaccination. These receptors all come from an adult in good health.

V gene TRBV5-4 combines with J gene TRBJ2-5; perhaps TRBD2 as D (6 bases). V gave up 4 bases and J gave up 4 bases, with 14 bases separating them. Germline CDR1 and CDR2: SGHNT and YYREEE (reference sequence). The CDR3 totals 14 residues. In nucleotides, the CDR3 is TGTGCCAGCAGCCCCTCAGTGGAGGGAGAGACCCAGTACTTC. Translating gives CASSPSVEGETQYF.

In this sample, this clone turned up once. The chain couples TRBV5-1 to TRBJ1-2; D ambiguous. Germline V lookup: CDR1 SGHRS, CDR2 YFSETQ. V dropped 0 bases and J dropped 4 bases, with 7 bases sitting between them. The CDR3 is 13 residues long. CDR3 bases: TGCGCCAGCAGCTTGGATGCTACCTATGGCTACACCTTC. This encodes CASSLDATYGYTF.

The chain employs TRBV11-2 and TRBJ1-2, with TRBD1 identical over 7 bases. J gave up 7 bases and V 5 bases, and 10 bases lay outside the gene matches. Per the germline V gene, CDR1 is SGHAT and CDR2 is FQNNGV. CDR3 length: 14 residues. CDR3 amino acids: CASSPTGKAFGYTF. The CDR3, as DNA: TGTGCCAGCAGCCCGACAGGGAAAGCCTTTGGCTACACCTTC.

The chain has TRBV11-2 and TRBJ1-1; D gene uncertain. The CDR3 length is 13 residues. The V end was cut by 6 bases, the J end by 1 base, with 9 bases between. Germline CDR1 is SGHAT and CDR2 is FQNNGV. Here the CDR3 reads CASSRWGNTEAFF. CDR3 in DNA: TGTGCCAGCAGTCGGTGGGGGAACACTGAAGCTTTCTTT.

The gene calls are TRBV7-9 and TRBJ1-6; D perhaps matches TRBD1 (5 bases). V was shortened by 6 bases and J by 7 bases, with 19 bases between the two germline ends. Germline V gene lookup returns CDR1 SEHNR and CDR2 FQNEAQ (reference sequence). The CDR3 spans 16 residues. CDR3 coding DNA: TGTGCCAGCAGACCTTCCCCCAGGGAGAGAAATTCACCCCTCCACTTT. The encoded protein is CASRPSPRERNSPLHF.

Only one count was recorded for this clone. The chain is built from TRBV5-6 and TRBJ1-5, with 10 bases matching TRBD1. Trimming removed 4 bases from V and 5 bases from J; junction bases left unmatched: 15. CDR1 is SGHDT, CDR2 YYEEEE, per germline. This CDR3 is 18 amino acids long. As DNA, the CDR3 is TGTGCCAGCAGCCGGAAGGGACAGGGGCAGGGCTTTCATCAGCCCCAGCATTTT. Amino acids: CASSRKGQGQGFHQPQHF.

J is TRBJ2-3 and V is TRBV7-3; the D gene is possibly TRBD2 (5 bases). Germline V lookup: CDR1 SGHTA, CDR2 FQGTGA. The CDR3 extends over 14 amino acids. V gave up 2 bases and J gave up 2 bases, with 8 bases separating them. The CDR3 DNA sequence: TGTGCCAGCAGCTTAGGAGGATTCACAGATACGCAGTATTTT. Translated: CASSLGGFTDTQYF.

The chain carries TRBV11-3 and TRBJ2-1, with 12 bases aligning to TRBD2. The CDR3 totals 15 residues. From germline, CDR1 is SGHNT and CDR2 YENEEA. V dropped 5 bases and J dropped 4; count of bases not matched to a gene: 3. The CDR3 DNA is TGTGCCAGCAGCCCAGGACTAGCGGGGTACAATGAGCAGTTCTTC. Encoded protein: CASSPGLAGYNEQFF.

V gene TRBV5-1 combines with J gene TRBJ2-3; TRBD1 agrees at 7 bases. After removal of 1 base from V and 1 base from J, the junction contained 6 bases not matched to a gene. The CDR3 has 16 residues. Looked up from germline, CDR1 is SGHRS and CDR2 is YFSETQ. CDR3 region: CASSLTGQVGTDTQYF. Written as DNA, the CDR3 is TGCGCCAGCAGCTTGACCGGACAGGTTGGCACAGATACGCAGTATTTT. Supplemented by reference TRBV5-1 and TRBJ2-3, the full variable domain reads KAGVTQTPRYLIKTRGQQVTLSCSPISGHRSVSWYQQTPGQGLQFLFEYFSETQRNKGNFPGRFSGRQFSNSRSEMNVSTLELGDSALYLCASSLTGQVGTDTQYFGPGTRLTVL.

V usage is TRBV6-5 and J usage is TRBJ1-2; D remains unclear. Per the germline V gene, CDR1 is MNHEY and CDR2 is SVGAGI. With 9 bases removed from V and 5 bases from J, the gap between germline ends came to 16 bases. CDR3 length: 13 amino acids. The CDR3 sequence: CASYRDPGYGYTF. In DNA, the CDR3 is TGTGCCAGTTACCGAGACCCTGGATATGGCTACACCTTC.

The genes are TRBV27 and TRBJ1-2, with 10 bases fitting TRBD1. The CDR3 has 17 residues. J lost 6 bases, V lost 7 bases, and 17 bases had no gene match. CDR1 MNHEY and CDR2 SMNVEV come from the germline V gene (reference sequence). Here the CDR3 reads CASKTLGQGLFENGYTF. The CDR3, as DNA: TGTGCCAGCAAAACCCTGGGACAGGGGTTGTTTGAGAATGGCTACACCTTC.

V usage is TRBV18 and J usage is TRBJ2-5; no clear D gene. Trimming removed 4 bases from V and 5 bases from J, with 11 bases in between. This CDR3 is 13 amino acids long. Germline assignment: CDR1 KGHSH and CDR2 LQKENI. For the CDR3, the DNA is TGTGCCAGCTCACTCCAAGGTGGTGAGACCCAGTACTTC. It codes for CASSLQGGETQYF.

This clone was observed once. Written as DNA, the CDR3 is TGTGCCAGCAGCTCGGACAGTGGGGCGCCCGGAGGATTACCAAAACTGTTTTTT. This translates into CASSSDSGAPGGLPKLFF. V is TRBV5-8 and J is TRBJ1-4; TRBD1 is a possible D gene (6 bases). CDR1 and CDR2 (germline): SGHTS, YDEGEE. Trimming took off 3 bases at V and 10 bases at J, with 28 bases between the two ends. The CDR3 covers 18 residues.

The chain uses TRBV4-3 and TRBJ2-2; TRBD2 might be the D (5 bases). Between the trimmed V and J ends, which lost 2 bases and 5 bases, there was a span of 12 bases. The CDR3 contains 15 residues. Germline-derived CDR1 and CDR2 are LGHNA and YSLEER. CDR3 in amino acids: CASSQSHGLTGELFF. The CDR3 nucleotides are TGCGCCAGCAGCCAATCCCATGGACTTACCGGGGAGCTGTTTTTT.

This chain links TRBV30 with TRBJ2-2; no definite D call. This CDR3 contains 13 residues. The ends were cut back, 4 bases at V and 1 base at J, with 7 bases in the middle. Germline V gives CDR1 GTSNPN, CDR2 SVGIG (reference sequence). The CDR3 DNA follows: TGTGCCTGGATCCCAGTGAACACCGGGGAGCTGTTTTTT. Translation gives CAWIPVNTGELFF.

This clone showed up just once. The rearrangement joins TRBV19 to TRBJ2-5; D is uncertain. This CDR3 spans 15 amino acids. Germline V gene lookup returns CDR1 LNHDA and CDR2 SQIVND (reference sequence). The V gene lost 5 bases and the J gene lost 7 bases, with 20 bases spanning the gap. CDR3 DNA sequence: TGTGCCAGTAGTGCCCAAGAAATGGCAAGTGGGACCCAGTACTTC. The encoded protein is CASSAQEMASGTQYF.

This chain uses TRBV13 with TRBJ2-2; 7 bases align to TRBD1. The ends lost 8 bases at V and 2 bases at J; junction bases unmatched: 8. Germline assignment: CDR1 PRHDT and CDR2 FYEKMQ (reference sequence). There are 15 residues in the CDR3. CDR3 sequence (DNA): TGTGCCAGCGGCGTGGGACAGATAAACACCGGGGAGCTGTTTTTT. This sequence encodes CASGVGQINTGELFF.

This chain joins TRBV7-3 and TRBJ2-7; TRBD2 agrees at 9 bases. Germline CDR1 is SGHTA and CDR2 is FQGTGA. Trimming removed 0 bases from V and 5 bases from J; junction bases left unmatched: 8. There are 16 residues in the CDR3. The CDR3 nucleotides are TGTGCCAGCAGCTTAACGTTTGGCGGGAGGGGCCACGAGCAGTACTTC. Its protein product is CASSLTFGGRGHEQYF.

The CDR3 DNA reads TGTGCCAGCAGCCGCGATCTAGGATTTCACGAGCAGTACTTC. Translation: CASSRDLGFHEQYF. This chain links TRBV11-2 with TRBJ2-7; D is uncertain. CDR1 and CDR2 from the germline V gene are SGHAT and FQNNGV. CDR3 size: 14 residues. With 5 bases removed from V and 5 bases from J, the gap between germline ends came to 16 bases.

The V and J genes are TRBV12-5 and TRBJ1-6; 7 nucleotides agree with TRBD1. The CDR3 has 14 amino acids. V was clipped by 5 bases and J by 7 bases; unmatched bases: 5. Germline V gene data show CDR1 as LGHNT and CDR2 as FRNRAP. CDR3 sequence reads: CASGGGDSNSPLHF. CDR3 DNA sequence: TGTGCTAGTGGTGGGGGGGACAGCAATTCACCCCTCCACTTT.

This clone was seen a single time. The V call is TRBV11-2, the J call TRBJ2-1; D not certain. In germline, CDR1 is SGHAT, CDR2 FQNNGV. V was clipped by 1 base and J by 10 bases, with 8 bases between them. The CDR3 extends over 12 amino acids. The CDR3 nucleotides are TGTGCCAGCAGCTTAGTAGTTAGCGAGCAGTTCTTC. It specifies CASSLVVSEQFF. The full variable domain, with the rest looked up from reference TRBV11-2 and TRBJ2-1, is EAGVAQSPRYKIIEKRQSVAFWCNPISGHATLYWYQQILGQGPKLLIQFQNNGVVDDSQLPKDRFSAERLKGVDSTLKIQPAKLEDSAVYLCASSLVVSEQFFGPGTRLTVL.

The V gene is TRBV4-3, the J gene TRBJ1-5; D unclear. Germline V lookup: CDR1 LGHNA, CDR2 YSLEER. V was cut by 3 bases and J by 6 bases, with 0 bases left in between. The CDR3 totals 10 residues. For the CDR3, the DNA is TGCGCCAGCAGCCATCAGCCCCAGCATTTT. It is translated as CASSHQPQHF.

The gene calls are TRBV11-3 and TRBJ1-1, with TRBD1 as a possible D gene (6 bases). This CDR3 has 15 amino acids. Deletions cut 2 bases from V and 1 base from J, with 11 bases between. Germline CDR1 and CDR2: SGHNT and YENEEA. In DNA form, the CDR3 reads TGTGCCAGCAGCTTAAATGGGGGGCGGAACACTGAAGCTTTCTTT. Translated: CASSLNGGRNTEAFF.

The chain has TRBV4-2 and TRBJ1-2; possibly TRBD1 for D (5 bases). The CDR3 has 15 residues. The V gene lost 0 bases and the J gene lost 4 bases, with 12 bases spanning the gap. Per the germline V gene, CDR1 is LGHNA and CDR2 is YNFKEQ. The CDR3, as DNA: TGTGCCAGCAGCCAAGATCCAGGGTTGAGCTATGGCTACACCTTC. This sequence encodes CASSQDPGLSYGYTF.

The chain has TRBV11-3 and TRBJ2-6, with no clear D. The germline CDR1 and CDR2 sequences are SGHNT and YENEEA. Trimming removed 3 bases from V and 0 bases from J, with 6 bases in between. The CDR3 runs to 15 residues. CDR3 residues: CASSFPNSGANVLTF. CDR3 bases: TGTGCCAGCAGCTTTCCCAACTCTGGGGCCAACGTCCTGACTTTC.

The gene calls are TRBV18 and TRBJ2-1; unclear D gene. Trimming shortened V by 2 bases and J by 3 bases, and 14 bases separated the two germline ends. The germline V gene has CDR1 KGHSH and CDR2 LQKENI. This CDR3 is built from 16 residues. The chain's CDR3 is CASSPGVARDYNEQFF. In DNA form, the CDR3 reads TGTGCCAGCTCACCAGGGGTAGCAAGGGACTACAATGAGCAGTTCTTC. Supplemented by reference TRBV18 and TRBJ2-1, the full variable domain reads NAGVMQNPRHLVRRRGQEARLRCSPMKGHSHVYWYRQLPEEGLKFMVYLQKENIIDESGMPKERFSAEFPKEGPSILRIQQVVRGDSAAYFCASSPGVARDYNEQFFGPGTRLTVL.